Shown below are 22 T cell receptor beta chains from a single sample sequenced in a study of blood T cell repertoires in COVID-19. Repertoires were generated with immunoSEQ multiplex PCR, while TCRdb's copy carries only in-frame clones and drops some. The table has 210,000 or so clones, 83% seen once; the top ten hold nearly 5%. Sequenced: PBMCs or T cells enriched from blood (not recorded which). These TCRs come from a woman between 50 and 59 years old who had been exposed to COVID-19.

CDR3 nucleotide sequence: TGTGCCAGCAGGCGGGGACAGGGAAACACCATATATTTT. Translating it yields CASRRGQGNTIYF. The chain recombines TRBV6-6 with TRBJ1-3; 7 positions match TRBD1. Germline assignment: CDR1 MNHNY and CDR2 SVGAGI (reference sequence). CDR3 length: 13 amino acids. J was trimmed by 4 bases and V by 6 bases; bases with no gene match: 3.

This rearrangement joins TRBV29-1 to TRBJ2-7; maybe TRBD1 (6 bases). Trimming stripped 4 bases from V and 4 bases from J, with 17 bases between. The CDR3 length is 14 residues. The V gene's germline CDR1 is SQVTM and CDR2 ANQGSEA. CDR3 residues: CSVVSGAPRYEQYF. CDR3 coding DNA: TGCAGCGTTGTCTCAGGGGCCCCTCGATACGAGCAGTACTTC.

This clone was recorded a few times. This rearrangement joins TRBV5-5 to TRBJ1-3; unclear D gene. V lost 4 bases, J lost 6 bases, and 5 bases lay in between. The CDR3 length is 11 residues. CDR1 and CDR2 (germline): SGHKS, YYEKEE (reference sequence). The DNA for the CDR3 is TGTGCCAGCAGCCGTTCAAACACCATATATTTT. Residues: CASSRSNTIYF.

The chain couples TRBV18 to TRBJ1-1, with D perhaps matching TRBD1 (6 bases). The CDR3 runs to 17 residues. V was clipped by 7 bases and J by 2 bases, with 23 bases between them. Germline V lookup: CDR1 KGHSH, CDR2 LQKENI. The CDR3 sequence is CASLRGGKQPGNTEAFF. As DNA, the CDR3 is TGTGCCAGCTTAAGGGGGGGTAAGCAACCAGGAAACACTGAAGCTTTCTTT.

The chain carries TRBV5-4 and TRBJ1-2; D might be TRBD1 (5 bases). Trimming took off 3 bases at V and 8 bases at J, with 11 bases between the two ends. Germline V lookup: CDR1 SGHNT, CDR2 YYREEE (reference sequence). The CDR3 loop spans 12 amino acids. CDR3 amino acids: CASSSHRNGYTF. The CDR3 DNA sequence: TGTGCCAGCAGCTCGCACAGGAACGGCTACACCTTC.

The V call is TRBV5-1, the J call TRBJ2-3, with TRBD1 as a possible D gene (5 bases). This CDR3 is built from 13 residues. CDR1 is SGHRS, CDR2 YFSETQ, per germline. V dropped 0 bases and J dropped 4 bases, with 6 bases sitting between them. CDR3 in DNA: TGCGCCAGCAGCTTGGTAGGGGCAGATACGCAGTATTTT. Residues: CASSLVGADTQYF.

J is TRBJ1-5 and V is TRBV12-3 or TRBV12-4; TRBD1 might be the D (5 bases). V was shortened by 6 bases and J by 9 bases, with 12 bases between the two germline ends. This CDR3 region has 12 residues. The CDR3 DNA reads as TGTGCCAGCAGCCAGGGTATCTTGCCCCAGCATTTT. As protein: CASSQGILPQHF.

This clone was detected only once. The genes are TRBV6-2 or TRBV6-3 and TRBJ1-5; D is ambiguous. Germline CDR1 reads MNHEY; CDR2 reads SVGEGT. CDR3 length: 15 amino acids. The germline V and J ends were trimmed by 2 bases and 1 base, with 9 bases remaining between them. This CDR3 reads CASSYGLDSNQPQHF. The CDR3 DNA sequence: TGTGCCAGCAGTTACGGACTTGACAGCAATCAGCCCCAGCATTTT.

This chain uses TRBV30 with TRBJ2-1; TRBD2 matches 8 bases. The CDR3 extends over 15 amino acids. Germline CDR1 GTSNPN, CDR2 SVGIG (reference sequence). The V segment lost 5 bases and the J segment 4 bases; nucleotides outside the gene matches: 10. For the CDR3, the DNA is TGTGCCTGGTCGGGGGGGTGCCCCTCTTACAATGAGCAGTTCTTC. Its protein product is CAWSGGCPSYNEQFF.

The rearrangement joins TRBV3-1 (or the pseudogene TRBV3-2) to TRBJ1-6; D gene uncertain. The CDR3 runs to 14 residues. V lost 6 bases and J 1 base, leaving 7 bases between the germline ends. Per the germline V gene, CDR1 is LGHDT and CDR2 is YNNKEL (reference sequence). The CDR3 protein is CASSEASYNSPLHF. CDR3 sequence (DNA): TGTGCCAGCAGTGAAGCGTCCTATAATTCACCCCTCCACTTT.

The chain employs TRBV14 and TRBJ2-5, with 12 positions matching TRBD2. Losses at the gene ends were 3 bases for V and 2 bases for J; bases not matched to a gene: 16. The length of the CDR3 is 20 residues. Per the germline V gene, CDR1 is SGHDN and CDR2 is FVKESK. CDR3 protein: CASSHRLGLAGPGRQETQYF. CDR3 bases: TGTGCCAGCAGCCATCGCCTTGGACTAGCGGGGCCCGGTAGACAAGAGACCCAGTACTTC. Full variable domain (missing parts from reference TRBV14 and TRBJ2-5): EAGVTQFPSHSVIEKGQTVTLRCDPISGHDNLYWYRRVMGKEIKFLLHFVKESKQDESGMPNNRFLAERTGGTYSTLKVQPAELEDSGVYFCASSHRLGLAGPGRQETQYFGPGTRLLVL.

This sequence joins TRBV19 and TRBJ1-5; 8 bases agree with TRBD1. Germline V gene data show CDR1 as LNHDA and CDR2 as SQIVND (reference sequence). CDR3 length equals 16 residues. Trimming took 4 bases from V and 4 from J; bases not matched to a gene: 9. The CDR3 nucleotides read TGTGCCAGTAGTACGAACCTCAGGGGGCTGAATCAGCCCCAGCATTTT. Its protein product is CASSTNLRGLNQPQHF. Using reference TRBV19 and TRBJ1-5 for the parts outside the CDR3, the full variable domain is DGGITQSPKYLFRKEGQNVTLSCEQNLNHDAMYWYRQDPGQGLRLIYYSQIVNDFQKGDIAEGYSVSREKKESFPLTVTSAQKNPTAFYLCASSTNLRGLNQPQHFGDGTRLSIL.

The J gene is TRBJ2-3, the V gene TRBV10-2; 7 bases map to TRBD1. Trimming at V came to 2 bases and at J to 4 bases, leaving 6 bases not matched to a gene. The CDR3 has 15 residues. Germline lookup yields CDR1 WSHSY and CDR2 SAAADI. The CDR3 DNA is TGCGCCAGCAGTGAGAGGACAGGTGGCCCAGATACGCAGTATTTT. Residues: CASSERTGGPDTQYF.

The gene calls are TRBV29-1 and TRBJ2-3; 7 bases fit TRBD2. J lost 4 bases, V lost 7 bases, and 5 bases had no gene match. The length of the CDR3 is 12 residues. Looked up from germline, CDR1 is SQVTM and CDR2 is ANQGSEA. In nucleotides, the CDR3 is TGCAGCGCGGGGCGGGGGTCAGATACGCAGTATTTT. This sequence encodes CSAGRGSDTQYF.

This chain connects TRBV5-1 to TRBJ2-3, with D tentatively TRBD1 (5 bases). Per germline, CDR1 SGHRS and CDR2 YFSETQ. The CDR3 consists of 14 residues. Trimming removed 2 bases at V and 2 bases at J, with 9 bases between. CDR3 DNA sequence: TGCGCCAGCAGCTTACGACAGAACACAGATACGCAGTATTTT. It is translated as CASSLRQNTDTQYF.

The CDR3 region is CASSLPDRPTEAFF. The CDR3 DNA sequence: TGCGCCAGCAGCCTCCCAGACAGACCCACTGAAGCTTTCTTT. This rearrangement joins TRBV4-1 to TRBJ1-1, with a weak D call TRBD1 (5 bases). V was trimmed by 4 bases and J by 4 bases, leaving 13 bases between them. CDR3 length: 14 residues. Germline CDR1 MGHRA, CDR2 YSYEKL.

J is TRBJ1-5 and V is TRBV6-6; D ambiguous. Looked up from germline, CDR1 is MNHNY and CDR2 is SVGAGI (reference sequence). V lost 2 bases and J lost 5, with 10 bases in between. The CDR3 covers 14 residues. The CDR3 region is CASSYIATYQPQHF. In DNA, the CDR3 is TGTGCCAGCAGTTACATCGCGACTTATCAGCCCCAGCATTTT.

The chain employs TRBV2 and TRBJ2-1; maybe TRBD2 (6 bases). Germline V gives CDR1 SNHLY, CDR2 FYNNEI. The CDR3 has 15 amino acids. Trimming cost V 0 bases and J 4 bases, with 10 bases left between them. CDR3 nucleotides: TGTGCCAGCAGTGAAGCCCTTGGGGGGTACAATGAGCAGTTCTTC. It translates to CASSEALGGYNEQFF. Combining the CDR3 with reference TRBV2 and TRBJ2-1 gives the whole variable domain EPEVTQTPSHQVTQMGQEVILRCVPISNHLYFYWYRQILGQKVEFLVSFYNNEISEKSEIFDDQFSVERPDGSNFTLKIRSTKLEDSAMYFCASSEALGGYNEQFFGPGTRLTVL.

In its sample, this clone was seen once. The chain joins TRBV5-5 to TRBJ1-5, with D possibly TRBD1 on 6 matching bases. In germline, CDR1 is SGHKS, CDR2 YYEKEE (reference sequence). Trimming cost V 0 bases and J 0 bases, with 7 bases left between them. The CDR3 length is 15 residues. CDR3 sequence reads: CASSLEGHSNQPQHF. CDR3 nucleotide sequence: TGTGCCAGCAGCTTGGAGGGACATAGCAATCAGCCCCAGCATTTT.

This chain links TRBV7-9 with TRBJ1-2; 9 nucleotides align to TRBD1. Germline-derived CDR1 and CDR2 are SEHNR and FQNEAQ (reference sequence). V lost 5 bases and J lost 4; bases outside the gene matches: 11. The CDR3 has 16 amino acids. The CDR3 reads CASSPGQGFTLYGYTF. CDR3 DNA sequence: TGTGCCAGCAGCCCCGGACAGGGGTTCACCCTCTATGGCTACACCTTC. Drawing the rest from reference TRBV7-9 and TRBJ1-2, the complete variable domain is DTGVSQNPRHKITKRGQNVTFRCDPISEHNRLYWYRQTLGQGPEFLTYFQNEAQLEKSRLLSDRFSAERPKGSFSTLEIQRTEQGDSAMYLCASSPGQGFTLYGYTFGSGTRLTVV.

The chain is built from TRBV2 and TRBJ2-5; 10 bases align to TRBD1. The trim removed 6 bases at V and 2 bases at J, leaving 6 bases unmatched. This CDR3 has 15 residues. CDR1 is SNHLY and CDR2 is FYNNEI in the germline V gene. CDR3 DNA: TGTGCCAGCAGCCAGGACAGGGGGAAGCAAGAGACCCAGTACTTC. The encoded protein is CASSQDRGKQETQYF.

This clone was observed at least ten times. V is TRBV28 and J is TRBJ2-1; TRBD2 aligns across 7 bases. Trimming at V came to 4 bases and at J to 3 bases, leaving 6 bases not matched to a gene. Germline CDR1 reads MDHEN; CDR2 reads SYDVKM. This CDR3 contains 15 residues. This CDR3 is CASSWGGGVYNEQFF. CDR3 bases: TGTGCCAGCAGTTGGGGGGGTGGAGTCTACAATGAGCAGTTCTTC.